The 13 T cell receptor beta chains in this list originate from one sample, sequenced in a study of CD8 T cells in ankylosing spondylitis. Their antigens remain unidentified. TCRdb passed the 5' RACE reads through MiXCR, listing each CDR3 protein once. The data show hundreds of thousands of distinct CDR3 sequences, about 12% seen once. Study-wide results and limits: Characteristic of ankylosing spondylitis blood, it appeared, was a TCR beta motif comprising fewer than 10 highly homologous variants.

Sequenced sample: blood, either unsorted or a sorted T cell fraction (not recorded which). The receptors come from a male donor with ankylosing spondylitis.

This clonotype was picked up a small number of times. The rearrangement joins TRBV11-2 to TRBJ2-2; 12 bases line up with TRBD2. Trimming took 4 bases from V and 7 from J; bases not matched to a gene: 16. The CDR3 is 19 amino acids. The germline V gene has CDR1 SGHAT and CDR2 FQNNGV. CDR3 in amino acids: CASSSLPPGLAGPHGELFF. CDR3 in DNA: TGTGCCAGCAGCTCACTCCCCCCTGGACTAGCGGGGCCCCACGGGGAGCTGTTTTTT.

The chain couples TRBV18 to TRBJ2-5; 7 nucleotides align to TRBD2. V lost 4 bases and J lost 2; bases outside the gene matches: 7. This CDR3 is 15 amino acids long. CDR1 is KGHSH, CDR2 LQKENI, per germline. The CDR3 spells CASSHSRGGQETQYF. CDR3 DNA: TGTGCCAGCTCACACAGCCGCGGGGGTCAAGAGACCCAGTACTTC.

There are a few counts of this clonotype. The chain carries TRBV29-1 and TRBJ2-1; TRBD1 aligns across 12 bases. This CDR3 contains 15 residues. V lost 6 bases to trimming and J lost 10 bases; unmatched junction nucleotides: 13. Germline V gene data show CDR1 as SQVTM and CDR2 as ANQGSEA. The CDR3 spells CSVNEPGQGASEQFF. In DNA form, the CDR3 reads TGCAGCGTCAATGAACCGGGACAGGGGGCTAGCGAGCAGTTCTTC.

V gene TRBV7-2 combines with J gene TRBJ2-5; no definite D call. This CDR3 region has 14 residues. Germline CDR1 SGHTA, CDR2 FQGNSA. Trimming removed 2 bases from V and 2 bases from J, with 9 bases in between. The CDR3 DNA reads as TGTGCCAGCAGCTTAATAAGGGCTCAAGAGACCCAGTACTTC. The encoded protein is CASSLIRAQETQYF.

This clonotype was found once. The gene calls are TRBV5-1 and TRBJ1-3, with a possible D match to TRBD1 (5 bases). The CDR3 spans 15 residues. Looked up from germline, CDR1 is SGHRS and CDR2 is YFSETQ. The V and J ends lost 2 bases and 3 bases respectively, with 12 bases between them. The CDR3 protein is CASSFAGLVGNTIYF. The CDR3 coding sequence is TGCGCCAGCAGCTTCGCGGGGCTGGTTGGAAACACCATATATTTT.

This clonotype appeared once. This sequence joins TRBV4-1 and TRBJ2-1; D is possibly TRBD1 (6 bases). This CDR3 is built from 17 residues. Germline V gene sequence: CDR1 MGHRA, CDR2 YSYEKL. V lost 0 bases, J lost 4 bases, and 16 bases lay in between. The CDR3, as DNA: TGCGCCAGCAGCCAAGATTCGGGGCAGGGGATTTACAATGAGCAGTTCTTC. Its protein is CASSQDSGQGIYNEQFF.

The genes are TRBV20-1 and TRBJ2-2, with a possible D match to TRBD2 (5 bases). The CDR3 has 16 residues. Germline lookup yields CDR1 DFQATT and CDR2 SNEGSKA (reference sequence). The germline V and J ends were trimmed by 0 bases and 3 bases, with 14 bases remaining between them. The chain's CDR3 is CSARDPRARDTGELFF. The CDR3 DNA reads TGCAGTGCTAGAGATCCGAGGGCGCGGGACACCGGGGAGCTGTTTTTT.

This clonotype occurred many times. The CDR3 coding sequence is TGTGCCAGCAGTCGGGACAGGGGGTATCAGCCCCAGCATTTT. Translated, it gives CASSRDRGYQPQHF. The V gene is TRBV12-3 or TRBV12-4, the J gene TRBJ1-5, with TRBD1 matching 11 bases. This CDR3 has 14 residues. The V gene end was trimmed by 5 bases and the J gene end by 5 bases; junction bases not matched to a gene: 2.

This clonotype turned up a few times. The chain combines TRBV20-1 with TRBJ2-7; TRBD2 matches at 16 bases. V was clipped by 3 bases and J by 5 bases; unmatched bases: 1. The CDR3 has 14 residues. Germline CDR1 and CDR2: DFQATT and SNEGSKA (reference sequence). CDR3 nucleotides: TGCAGTGCTAGGGGACTAGCGGGAGGGCACGAGCAGTACTTC. Translated: CSARGLAGGHEQYF.

V gene TRBV20-1 combines with J gene TRBJ2-7, with a weak D call TRBD1 (5 bases). Germline V gives CDR1 DFQATT, CDR2 SNEGSKA (reference sequence). The CDR3 sequence is 14 residues long. V lost 3 bases and J 0 bases, leaving 12 bases between the germline ends. The CDR3 region is CSASESRASYEQYF. In DNA form, the CDR3 reads TGCAGTGCTAGCGAAAGCAGGGCCTCCTACGAGCAGTACTTC.

The chain couples TRBV7-9 to TRBJ2-3; 7 bases fit TRBD2. This CDR3 spans 14 amino acids. With 5 bases clipped from V and 2 bases from J, the junction kept 4 bases outside the gene matches. Germline CDR1 is SEHNR and CDR2 is FQNEAQ (reference sequence). The CDR3 nucleotides are TGTGCCAGCAGCCCCAGCGGGGTCACAGATACGCAGTATTTT. Translating gives CASSPSGVTDTQYF.

This clonotype was counted many times. This chain links TRBV5-1 with TRBJ2-7, with D perhaps given as TRBD1 or TRBD2 (5 bases each). Per germline, CDR1 SGHRS and CDR2 YFSETQ. The CDR3 loop spans 14 amino acids. V was pared by 4 bases and J by 2 bases, with 13 bases between. The CDR3 nucleotides read TGCGCCAGCAGCGGTCCGGGGACCACCTACGAGCAGTACTTC. This gives the protein CASSGPGTTYEQYF. Supplemented by reference TRBV5-1 and TRBJ2-7, the full variable domain reads KAGVTQTPRYLIKTRGQQVTLSCSPISGHRSVSWYQQTPGQGLQFLFEYFSETQRNKGNFPGRFSGRQFSNSRSEMNVSTLELGDSALYLCASSGPGTTYEQYFGPGTRLTVT.

This clonotype appeared once. This chain uses TRBV5-1 with TRBJ2-3; D gene uncertain. Germline V gene lookup returns CDR1 SGHRS and CDR2 YFSETQ. The CDR3 runs to 13 residues. V lost 4 bases and J 0 bases, leaving 6 bases between the germline ends. The chain's CDR3 is CASSDGSTDTQYF. The CDR3 nucleotides read TGCGCCAGCAGCGATGGAAGCACAGATACGCAGTATTTT. The complete variable domain, with remaining parts taken from reference TRBV5-1 and TRBJ2-3, reads KAGVTQTPRYLIKTRGQQVTLSCSPISGHRSVSWYQQTPGQGLQFLFEYFSETQRNKGNFPGRFSGRQFSNSRSEMNVSTLELGDSALYLCASSDGSTDTQYFGPGTRLTVL.